This entry features one TCR beta chain sequence. TCRdb's copy holds only in-frame clones and misses some; the assay was immunoSEQ multiplex PCR. The table records 100,000 to 150,000 clones, about nine tenths of them present only once. The data are from a study of blood T cell repertoires in COVID-19. Study information: Material from acute and convalescent COVID-19 was sourced from the United States, Italy and Spain.

The V gene lost 0 bases and the J gene lost 6 bases, with 10 bases spanning the gap. CDR1 is SGDLS and CDR2 is YYNGEE in the germline V gene. There are 14 residues in the CDR3. The chain recombines TRBV9 with TRBJ2-1; unclear D gene. The clonotype originates from a man aged 40-49 years with acute or convalescent COVID-19. The specimen sequenced was peripheral blood. The DNA for the CDR3 is TGTGCCAGCAGCGTAGATTCCCATAGCAATGAGCAGTTCTTC. This sequence encodes CASSVDSHSNEQFF.